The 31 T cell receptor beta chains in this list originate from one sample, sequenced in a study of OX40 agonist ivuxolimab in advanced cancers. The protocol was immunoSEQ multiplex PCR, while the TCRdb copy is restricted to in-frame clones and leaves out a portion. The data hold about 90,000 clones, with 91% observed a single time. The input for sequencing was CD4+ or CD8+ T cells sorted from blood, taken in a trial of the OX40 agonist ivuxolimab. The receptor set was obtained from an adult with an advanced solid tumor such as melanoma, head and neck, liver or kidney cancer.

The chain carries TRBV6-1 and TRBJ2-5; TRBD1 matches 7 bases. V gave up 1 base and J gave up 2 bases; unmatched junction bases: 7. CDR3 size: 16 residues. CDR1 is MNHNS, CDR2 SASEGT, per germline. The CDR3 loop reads CASSEGWVGQQETQYF. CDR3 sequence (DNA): TGTGCCAGCAGTGAAGGATGGGTGGGACAGCAAGAGACCCAGTACTTC.

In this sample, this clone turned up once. The CDR3 region has the DNA TGTGCCAGTAGCAAACAGATTAGCTCCTACAATGAGCAGTTCTTC. This codes for CASSKQISSYNEQFF. V usage is TRBV19 and J usage is TRBJ2-1; no clear D. Germline V CDR1 and CDR2: LNHDA, SQIVND (reference sequence). The germline V and J ends were trimmed by 6 bases and 0 bases, with 12 bases remaining between them. The CDR3 contains 15 residues.

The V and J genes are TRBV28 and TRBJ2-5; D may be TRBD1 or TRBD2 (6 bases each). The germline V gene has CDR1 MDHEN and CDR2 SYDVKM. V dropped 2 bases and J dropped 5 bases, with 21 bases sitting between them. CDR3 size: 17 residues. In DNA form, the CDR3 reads TGTGCCAGCAGTTTAATCGTACAGGGCGGGGTAGGGGAGACCCAGTACTTC. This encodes CASSLIVQGGVGETQYF.

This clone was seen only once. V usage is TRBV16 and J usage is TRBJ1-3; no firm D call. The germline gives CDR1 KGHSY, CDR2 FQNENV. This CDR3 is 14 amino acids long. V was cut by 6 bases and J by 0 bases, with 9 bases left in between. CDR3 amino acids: CASSPDGSGNTIYF. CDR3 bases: TGTGCCAGCAGTCCGGACGGCTCTGGAAACACCATATATTTT.

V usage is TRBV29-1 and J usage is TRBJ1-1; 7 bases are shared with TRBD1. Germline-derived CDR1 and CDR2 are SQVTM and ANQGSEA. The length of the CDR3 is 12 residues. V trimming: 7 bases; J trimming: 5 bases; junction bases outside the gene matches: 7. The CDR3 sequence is CSGYRGGTEAFF. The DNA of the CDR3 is TGCAGCGGCTACAGGGGAGGAACTGAAGCTTTCTTT.

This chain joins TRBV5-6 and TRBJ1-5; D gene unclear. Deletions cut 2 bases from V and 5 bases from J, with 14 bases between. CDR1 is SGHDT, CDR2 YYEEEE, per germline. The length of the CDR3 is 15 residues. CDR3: CASSFMGSSYQPQHF. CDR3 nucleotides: TGTGCCAGCAGCTTTATGGGCAGCTCCTATCAGCCCCAGCATTTT. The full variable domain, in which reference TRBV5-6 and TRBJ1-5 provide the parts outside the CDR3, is DAGVTQSPTHLIKTRGQQVTLRCSPKSGHDTVSWYQQALGQGPQFIFQYYEEEERQRGNFPDRFSGHQFPNYSSELNVNALLLGDSALYLCASSFMGSSYQPQHFGDGTRLSIL.

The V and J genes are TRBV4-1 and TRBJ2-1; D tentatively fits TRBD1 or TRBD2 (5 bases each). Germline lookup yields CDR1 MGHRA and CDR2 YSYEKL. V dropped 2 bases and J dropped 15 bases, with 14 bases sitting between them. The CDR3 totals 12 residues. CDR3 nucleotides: TGCGCCAGCAGCCAACCTATGGGACCCCGGTTCTTC. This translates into CASSQPMGPRFF.

The CDR3 is CASGTTQTGEQYF. The CDR3 nucleotides read TGTGCCAGCGGTACTACACAGACGGGCGAGCAGTACTTC. The chain links TRBV6-6 to TRBJ2-7; D is unclear. V lost 8 bases and J lost 6, with 17 bases in between. Germline V CDR1 and CDR2: MNHNY, SVGAGI (reference sequence). The CDR3 consists of 13 residues.

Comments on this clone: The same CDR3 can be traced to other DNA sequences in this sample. The CDR3 DNA reads TGTGCCTGGAGTGAAGGAGGACGGCAGCCCCAGCATTTT. Protein sequence: CAWSEGGRQPQHF. The chain uses TRBV30 and TRBJ1-5; D not certain. The CDR3 spans 13 residues. CDR1 is GTSNPN and CDR2 is SVGIG in the germline V gene (reference sequence). V was clipped by 1 base and J by 7 bases, with 11 bases between them.

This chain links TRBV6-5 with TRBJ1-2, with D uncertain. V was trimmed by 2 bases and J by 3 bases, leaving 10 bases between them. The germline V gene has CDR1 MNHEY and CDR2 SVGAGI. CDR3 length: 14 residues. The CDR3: CASSYPPEDYGYTF. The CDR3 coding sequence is TGTGCCAGCAGTTACCCCCCCGAAGACTATGGCTACACCTTC.

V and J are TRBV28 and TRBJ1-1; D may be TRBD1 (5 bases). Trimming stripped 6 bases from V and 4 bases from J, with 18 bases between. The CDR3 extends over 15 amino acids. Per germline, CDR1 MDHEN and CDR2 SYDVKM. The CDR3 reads CASSLPARDGTEAFF. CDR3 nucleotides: TGTGCCAGCAGCCTCCCGGCCAGGGACGGCACTGAAGCTTTCTTT.

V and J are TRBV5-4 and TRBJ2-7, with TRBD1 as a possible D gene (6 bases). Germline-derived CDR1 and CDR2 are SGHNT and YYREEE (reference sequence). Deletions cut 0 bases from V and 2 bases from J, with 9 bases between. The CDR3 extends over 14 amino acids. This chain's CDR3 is CASSLDKGAYEQYF. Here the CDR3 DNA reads TGTGCCAGCAGCTTGGATAAGGGGGCCTACGAGCAGTACTTC. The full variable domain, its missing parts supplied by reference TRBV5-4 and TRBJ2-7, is ETGVTQSPTHLIKTRGQQVTLRCSSQSGHNTVSWYQQALGQGPQFIFQYYREEENGRGNFPPRFSGLQFPNYSSELNVNALELDDSALYLCASSLDKGAYEQYFGPGTRLTVT.

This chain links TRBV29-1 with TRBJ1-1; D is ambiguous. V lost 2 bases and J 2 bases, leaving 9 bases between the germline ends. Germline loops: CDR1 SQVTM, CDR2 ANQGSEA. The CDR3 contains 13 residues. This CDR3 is CSVEWQENTEAFF. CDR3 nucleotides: TGCAGCGTTGAATGGCAGGAAAACACTGAAGCTTTCTTT.

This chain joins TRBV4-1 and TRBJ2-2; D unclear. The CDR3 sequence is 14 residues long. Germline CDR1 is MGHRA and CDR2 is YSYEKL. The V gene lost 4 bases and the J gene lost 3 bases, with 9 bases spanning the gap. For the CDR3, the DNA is TGCGCCAGCAGCCCTACAGAGTACACCGGGGAGCTGTTTTTT. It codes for CASSPTEYTGELFF.

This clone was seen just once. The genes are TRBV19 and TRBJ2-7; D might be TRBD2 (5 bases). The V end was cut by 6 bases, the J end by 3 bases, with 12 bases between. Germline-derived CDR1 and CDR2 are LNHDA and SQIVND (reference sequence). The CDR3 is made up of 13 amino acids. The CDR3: CASSVGMGYEQYF. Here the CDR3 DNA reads TGTGCCAGTAGCGTCGGGATGGGCTACGAGCAGTACTTC. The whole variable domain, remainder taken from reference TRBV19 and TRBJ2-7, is DGGITQSPKYLFRKEGQNVTLSCEQNLNHDAMYWYRQDPGQGLRLIYYSQIVNDFQKGDIAEGYSVSREKKESFPLTVTSAQKNPTAFYLCASSVGMGYEQYFGPGTRLTVT.

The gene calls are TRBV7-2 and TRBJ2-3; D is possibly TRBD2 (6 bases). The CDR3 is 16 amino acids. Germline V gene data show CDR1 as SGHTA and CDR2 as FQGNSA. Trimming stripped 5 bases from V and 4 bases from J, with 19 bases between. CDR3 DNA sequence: TGTGCCAGCAGCATCTTAGGTAGCGGAGGATCAGATACGCAGTATTTT. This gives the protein CASSILGSGGSDTQYF.

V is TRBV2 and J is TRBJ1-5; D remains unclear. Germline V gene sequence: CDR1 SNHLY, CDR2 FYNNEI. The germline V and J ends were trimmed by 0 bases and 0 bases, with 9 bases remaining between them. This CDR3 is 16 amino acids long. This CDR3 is CASSEAQGYSNQPQHF. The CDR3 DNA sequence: TGTGCCAGCAGTGAAGCACAAGGGTATAGCAATCAGCCCCAGCATTTT.

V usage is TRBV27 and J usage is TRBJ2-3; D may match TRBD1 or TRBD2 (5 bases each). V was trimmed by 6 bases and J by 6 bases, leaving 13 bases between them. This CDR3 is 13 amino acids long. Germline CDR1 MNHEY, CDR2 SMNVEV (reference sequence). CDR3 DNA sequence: TGTGCCAGCAGGGGGGTCTGGTCGGATACGCAGTATTTT. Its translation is CASRGVWSDTQYF.

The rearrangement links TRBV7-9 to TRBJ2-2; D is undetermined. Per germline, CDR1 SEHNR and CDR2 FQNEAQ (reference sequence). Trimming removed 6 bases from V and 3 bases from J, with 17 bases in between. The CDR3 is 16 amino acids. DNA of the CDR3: TGTGCCAGCAGACATCTTCGAGACTCGTACACCGGGGAGCTGTTTTTT. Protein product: CASRHLRDSYTGELFF.

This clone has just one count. The CDR3 protein is CASSLQANQPQHF. Written as DNA, the CDR3 is TGTGCCAGCAGCTTACAGGCTAATCAGCCCCAGCATTTT. The rearrangement uses TRBV11-2 and TRBJ1-5; no clear D. V was clipped by 2 bases and J by 4 bases, with 6 bases between them. Germline V gene data show CDR1 as SGHAT and CDR2 as FQNNGV. This CDR3 has 13 amino acids. The entire variable domain, with the rest obtained from reference TRBV11-2 and TRBJ1-5, is as follows: EAGVAQSPRYKIIEKRQSVAFWCNPISGHATLYWYQQILGQGPKLLIQFQNNGVVDDSQLPKDRFSAERLKGVDSTLKIQPAKLEDSAVYLCASSLQANQPQHFGDGTRLSIL.

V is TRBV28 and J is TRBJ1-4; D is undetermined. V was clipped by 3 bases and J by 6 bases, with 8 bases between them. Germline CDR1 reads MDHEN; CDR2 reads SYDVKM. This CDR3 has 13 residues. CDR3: CASSFIRDEKLFF. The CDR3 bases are TGTGCCAGCAGTTTTATCCGGGATGAAAAACTGTTTTTT. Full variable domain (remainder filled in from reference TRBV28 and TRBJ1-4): DVKVTQSSRYLVKRTGEKVFLECVQDMDHENMFWYRQDPGLGLRLIYFSYDVKMKEKGDIPEGYSVSREKKERFSLILESASTNQTSMYLCASSFIRDEKLFFGSGTQLSVL.

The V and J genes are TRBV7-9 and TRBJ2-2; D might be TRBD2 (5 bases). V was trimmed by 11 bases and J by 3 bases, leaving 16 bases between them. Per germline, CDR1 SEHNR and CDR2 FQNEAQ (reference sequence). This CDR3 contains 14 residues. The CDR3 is CAGTRLGDTGELFF. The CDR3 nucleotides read TGTGCCGGAACCCGACTGGGAGACACCGGGGAGCTGTTTTTT.

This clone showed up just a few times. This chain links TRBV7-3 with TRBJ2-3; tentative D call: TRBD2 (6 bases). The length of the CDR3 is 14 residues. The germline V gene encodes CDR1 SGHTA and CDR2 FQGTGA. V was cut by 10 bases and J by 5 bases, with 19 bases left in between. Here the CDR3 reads CATSLLAGIDTQYF. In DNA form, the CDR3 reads TGTGCCACCTCGCTCCTCGCGGGAATAGATACGCAGTATTTT.

The CDR3, as DNA: TGTGCCAGCACCCCCGGAGCGGGAGCAACAGATACGCAGTATTTT. Protein sequence: CASTPGAGATDTQYF. V gene TRBV28 combines with J gene TRBJ2-3; 8 nucleotides match TRBD2. The length of the CDR3 is 15 residues. The V segment lost 7 bases and the J segment 3 bases; nucleotides outside the gene matches: 9. CDR1 is MDHEN and CDR2 is SYDVKM in the germline V gene.

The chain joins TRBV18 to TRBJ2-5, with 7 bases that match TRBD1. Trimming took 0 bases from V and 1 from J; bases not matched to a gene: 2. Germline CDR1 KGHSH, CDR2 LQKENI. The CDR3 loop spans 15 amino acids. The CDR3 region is CASSPPAGGQETQYF. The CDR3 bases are TGTGCCAGCTCACCACCAGCAGGGGGCCAAGAGACCCAGTACTTC.

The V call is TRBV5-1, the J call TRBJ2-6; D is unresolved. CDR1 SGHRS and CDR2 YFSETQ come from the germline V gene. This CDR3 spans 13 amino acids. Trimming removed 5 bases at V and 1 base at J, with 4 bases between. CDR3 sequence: CASRLSGANVLTF. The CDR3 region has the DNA TGCGCCAGCAGGTTATCTGGGGCCAACGTCCTGACTTTC.

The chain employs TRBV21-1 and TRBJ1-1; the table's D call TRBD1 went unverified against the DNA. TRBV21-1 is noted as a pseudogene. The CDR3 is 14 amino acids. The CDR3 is CASTRQGCRTEAFF. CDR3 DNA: TGTGCCAGCACCAGACAGGGTTGTCGTACTGAAGCTTTCTTT.

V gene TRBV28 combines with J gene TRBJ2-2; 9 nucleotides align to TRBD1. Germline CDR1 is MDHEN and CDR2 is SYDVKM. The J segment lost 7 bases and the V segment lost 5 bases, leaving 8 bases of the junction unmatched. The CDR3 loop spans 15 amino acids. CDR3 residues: CASSLRDREGGELFF. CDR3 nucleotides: TGTGCCAGCAGTCTGAGGGACAGGGAAGGCGGGGAGCTGTTTTTT.

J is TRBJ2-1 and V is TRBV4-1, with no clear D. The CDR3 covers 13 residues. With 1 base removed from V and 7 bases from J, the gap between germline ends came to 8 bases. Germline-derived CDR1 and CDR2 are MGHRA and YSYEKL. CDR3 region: CASSQGTRNEQFF. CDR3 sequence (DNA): TGCGCCAGCAGCCAAGGTACCCGGAATGAGCAGTTCTTC.

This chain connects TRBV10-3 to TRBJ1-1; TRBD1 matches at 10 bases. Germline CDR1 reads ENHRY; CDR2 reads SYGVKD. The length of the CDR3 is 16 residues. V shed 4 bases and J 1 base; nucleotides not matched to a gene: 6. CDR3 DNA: TGTGCCATCAGTGGTTGGACAGGGGGAGCGAACACTGAAGCTTTCTTT. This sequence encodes CAISGWTGGANTEAFF.

The CDR3 DNA follows: TGTGCCAGCAGCTTAGGTATAACACAGATTTACAATGAGCAGTTCTTC. Translated: CASSLGITQIYNEQFF. V and J are TRBV7-2 and TRBJ2-1; D is undetermined. Trimming removed 1 base from V and 4 bases from J, with 14 bases in between. The germline V gene encodes CDR1 SGHTA and CDR2 FQGNSA. The CDR3 extends over 16 amino acids.